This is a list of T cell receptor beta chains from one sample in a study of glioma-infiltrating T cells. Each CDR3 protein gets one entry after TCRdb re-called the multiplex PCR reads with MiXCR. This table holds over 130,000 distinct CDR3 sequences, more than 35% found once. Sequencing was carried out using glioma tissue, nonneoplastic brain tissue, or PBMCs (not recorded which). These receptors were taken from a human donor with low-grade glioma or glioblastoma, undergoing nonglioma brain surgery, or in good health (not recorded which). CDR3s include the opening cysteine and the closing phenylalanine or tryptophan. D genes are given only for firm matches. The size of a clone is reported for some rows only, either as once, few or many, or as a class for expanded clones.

TGTGCCAGCAGCGGGCCGGGGACAGGGGTTTCCTACGAGCAGTACTTC	CASSGPGTGVSYEQYF	few	TRBJ2-7	TRBD1	TRBV7-8	16
TGTGCCAGCAGTGAATACGGGGGAGGCTATGGCTACACCTTC	CASSEYGGGYGYTF	-	TRBJ1-2	-	TRBV25-1	14
TGTGCCAGCAGCTTCGAAATCGAGCAGTTTTTC	CASSFEIEQFF	few	TRBJ2-1	-	TRBV11-2	11
TGTGCCAGCAGCTCCGACAGGCCTAACTACGAGCAGTACTTC	CASSSDRPNYEQYF	-	TRBJ2-7	-	TRBV7-9	14
TGCAGTGCTAGGCCTAGCGGGAGGGTAGAGGAGCAGTTCTTC	CSARPSGRVEEQFF	-	TRBJ2-1	TRBD2	TRBV20-1	14
TGTGCCAGCAGCTCCCTCCGGGACAGGGGAGTTTTGAATTCACCCCTCCACTTT	CASSSLRDRGVLNSPLHF	-	TRBJ1-6	TRBD1	TRBV11-2	18
TGTGCCAGCAGCAAGGGACAGGGAGAGACCCAGTACTTC	CASSKGQGETQYF	few	TRBJ2-5	TRBD1	TRBV7-9	13
TGTGCCAGCAGTTACAACAGACTGGCCTCCTACGAGCAGTACTTC	CASSYNRLASYEQYF	few	TRBJ2-7	-	TRBV6-6	15
TGTGCCAGCAGTGGGGCCCAGGTAAACAATGAGCAGTTCTTC	CASSGAQVNNEQFF	-	TRBJ2-1	-	TRBV2	14
TGTGCCAGCAGTTTTCGACAGGGAAACACCGGGGAGCTGTTTTTT	CASSFRQGNTGELFF	few	TRBJ2-2	TRBD1	TRBV12-3/TRBV12-4	15
TGCAGTGCCAAGGTCATAGCGGGGGTGGATGAGCAGTTCTTC	CSAKVIAGVDEQFF	-	TRBJ2-1	TRBD2	TRBV20-1	14
TGCGCCAGCAGCCAAACAGGGGGTTCTAACTATGGCTACACCTTC	CASSQTGGSNYGYTF	-	TRBJ1-2	TRBD1	TRBV4-1	15
TGTGCCGTACATCCGGAGGGATCTAGCGGGAAATACAATGAGCAGTTCTTC	CAVHPEGSSGKYNEQFF	many	TRBJ2-1	TRBD2	TRBV6-1	17
TGCAGTGCTAGAGATTTCAAGACAGGGACCTACGAGCAGTACTTC	CSARDFKTGTYEQYF	-	TRBJ2-7	TRBD1	TRBV20-1	15